This T cell receptor beta chain was sequenced during a study of patients and donors after allogeneic stem cell transplantation. MiXCR, applied by TCRdb to the RT-PCR reads, yields one record per CDR3 protein. The sample shows roughly 940,000 distinct CDR3 sequences, 15% to 20% of them seen only once. In germline, CDR1 is MNHNS, CDR2 SASEGT. The length of the CDR3 is 15 residues. V lost 4 bases, J lost 10 bases, and 17 bases lay in between. What was sequenced was blood, either unsorted or a sorted T cell fraction (not recorded which). This clonotype was sampled from a human donor who was either an allogeneic HSCT recipient or a stem cell or donor lymphocyte infusion donor (not recorded which). It is not recorded whose cells these are; they may come from a transplant donor. The chain employs TRBV6-1 and TRBJ1-6; D is perhaps TRBD1 (5 bases). The CDR3 is CASSAGPAQQSPLHF. DNA for the CDR3: TGTGCCAGCAGTGCGGGACCCGCTCAGCAATCACCCCTCCACTTT.